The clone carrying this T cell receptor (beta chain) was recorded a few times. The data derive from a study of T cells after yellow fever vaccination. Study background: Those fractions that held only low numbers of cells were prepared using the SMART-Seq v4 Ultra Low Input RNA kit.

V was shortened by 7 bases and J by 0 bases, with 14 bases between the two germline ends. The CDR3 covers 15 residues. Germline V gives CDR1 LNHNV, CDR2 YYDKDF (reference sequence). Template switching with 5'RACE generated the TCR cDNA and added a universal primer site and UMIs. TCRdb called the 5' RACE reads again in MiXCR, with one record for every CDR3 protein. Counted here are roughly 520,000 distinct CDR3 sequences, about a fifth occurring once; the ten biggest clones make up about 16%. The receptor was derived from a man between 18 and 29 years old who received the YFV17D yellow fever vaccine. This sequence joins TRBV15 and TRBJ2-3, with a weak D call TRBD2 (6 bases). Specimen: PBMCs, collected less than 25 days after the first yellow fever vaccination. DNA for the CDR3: TGTGCCACCACGCATAGCGGAGCTAGCACAGATACGCAGTATTTT. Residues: CATTHSGASTDTQYF.